These 9 T cell receptor beta chains originate from one sample sequenced in a study of shared clonotypes between healthy human individuals. Here immunoSEQ multiplex PCR was the method, and the copy in TCRdb shows in-frame clones only, minus some. The sample shows under 1,100,000 clones, around four fifths of them seen only once. What was sequenced was memory CD4+ T cells sorted from blood. Sample subset: CD45RA-negative fraction. All receptors derive from a man aged 18 to 29 in good health.

V usage is TRBV10-2 and J usage is TRBJ2-5; 8 nucleotides match TRBD1. The germline V gene has CDR1 WSHSY and CDR2 SAAADI. The V segment lost 6 bases and the J segment 5 bases; nucleotides outside the gene matches: 5. The CDR3 extends over 13 amino acids. CDR3 loop: CASSRTGQETQYF. In DNA form, the CDR3 reads TGCGCCAGCAGCCGGACAGGGCAGGAGACCCAGTACTTC.

This chain uses TRBV9 with TRBJ1-3; unclear D gene. V was clipped by 0 bases and J by 0 bases, with 10 bases between them. CDR1 SGDLS and CDR2 YYNGEE come from the germline V gene. The CDR3 runs to 16 residues. The CDR3 region has the DNA TGTGCCAGCAGCGTAGATCCCGGCGGCTCTGGAAACACCATATATTTT. This translates into CASSVDPGGSGNTIYF.

The chain couples TRBV7-9 to TRBJ2-2; no firm D call. CDR1 and CDR2 from the germline V gene are SEHNR and FQNEAQ (reference sequence). Trimming removed 5 bases from V and 3 bases from J, with 10 bases in between. This CDR3 is 14 amino acids long. CDR3 nucleotide sequence: TGTGCCAGCAGCCTAAATTGGGACACCGGGGAGCTGTTTTTT. Protein sequence: CASSLNWDTGELFF.

The gene calls are TRBV4-1 and TRBJ1-6; D might be TRBD1 (6 bases). The length of the CDR3 is 17 residues. Trimming pared 4 bases from V and 6 bases from J, leaving 19 bases between. Germline CDR1 MGHRA, CDR2 YSYEKL. The CDR3 DNA reads TGCGCCAGCAGCCTTCTCCCGGGCAGGGGCTCTAATTCACCCCTCCACTTT. It specifies CASSLLPGRGSNSPLHF.

The gene calls are TRBV7-9 and TRBJ1-5; TRBD1 is a possible D gene (5 bases). The length of the CDR3 is 16 residues. Trimming removed 5 bases from V and 0 bases from J, with 14 bases in between. Germline CDR1 reads SEHNR; CDR2 reads FQNEAQ (reference sequence). The CDR3 bases are TGTGCCAGCAGCAGGGACGGCTCATATAGCAATCAGCCCCAGCATTTT. Amino acid sequence: CASSRDGSYSNQPQHF.

The rearrangement links TRBV19 to TRBJ2-3; weak D call: TRBD2 (5 bases). The CDR3 has 13 amino acids. V lost 3 bases, J lost 4 bases, and 8 bases lay in between. CDR1 and CDR2 from the germline V gene are LNHDA and SQIVND (reference sequence). CDR3 sequence: CASSIGVADTQYF. The CDR3 DNA follows: TGTGCCAGTAGTATCGGGGTCGCAGATACGCAGTATTTT.

In regard to this clone: Additional DNA sequences in this sample encode the identical CDR3. The chain carries TRBV6-1 and TRBJ2-7, with D hard to call. The CDR3 covers 13 residues. Germline-derived CDR1 and CDR2 are MNHNS and SASEGT. V dropped 2 bases and J dropped 1 base, with 6 bases sitting between them. The CDR3 DNA follows: TGTGCCAGCAGTGAACAGTCATCCTACGAGCAGTACTTC. Translating gives CASSEQSSYEQYF.

A remark on this clone: Other DNA sequences in the same sample also yield this CDR3. This rearrangement joins TRBV7-6 to TRBJ2-5; 11 positions match TRBD2. The CDR3 consists of 14 residues. In germline, CDR1 is SGHVS, CDR2 FNYEAQ. Unmatched junction bases numbered 0, after V lost 1 base and J lost 5 bases. The CDR3 is CASSLVAGGETQYF. The CDR3 DNA reads TGTGCCAGCAGCTTAGTAGCGGGGGGGGAGACCCAGTACTTC. Drawing the rest from reference TRBV7-6 and TRBJ2-5, the complete variable domain is GAGVSQSPRYKVTKRGQDVALRCDPISGHVSLYWYRQALGQGPEFLTYFNYEAQQDKSGLPNDRFSAERPEGSISTLTIQRTEQRDSAMYRCASSLVAGGETQYFGPGTRLLVL.

The J gene is TRBJ1-5, the V gene TRBV7-2; TRBD1 might be the D (5 bases). Germline V lookup: CDR1 SGHTA, CDR2 FQGNSA. The CDR3 length is 16 residues. V was trimmed by 5 bases and J by 2 bases, leaving 16 bases between them. In DNA form, the CDR3 reads TGTGCCAGCAGCCCGGGACTTCTAGGGGGCAATCAGCCCCAGCATTTT. It yields the protein CASSPGLLGGNQPQHF.